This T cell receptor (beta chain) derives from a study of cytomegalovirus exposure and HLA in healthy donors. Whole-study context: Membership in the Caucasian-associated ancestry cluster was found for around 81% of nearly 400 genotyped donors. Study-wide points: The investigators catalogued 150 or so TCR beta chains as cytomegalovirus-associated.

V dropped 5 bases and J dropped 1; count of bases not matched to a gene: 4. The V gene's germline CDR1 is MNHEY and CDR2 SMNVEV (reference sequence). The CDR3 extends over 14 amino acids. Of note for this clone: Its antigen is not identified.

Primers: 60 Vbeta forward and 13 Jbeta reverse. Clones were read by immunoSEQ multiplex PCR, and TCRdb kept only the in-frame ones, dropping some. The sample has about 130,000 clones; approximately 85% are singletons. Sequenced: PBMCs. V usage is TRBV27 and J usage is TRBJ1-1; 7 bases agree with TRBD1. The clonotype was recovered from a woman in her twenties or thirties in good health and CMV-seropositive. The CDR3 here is CASSPRQGNTEAFF. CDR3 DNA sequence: TGTGCCAGCAGTCCCCGACAGGGGAACACTGAAGCTTTCTTT.